These 8 T cell receptor beta chains were all obtained from the same sample, sequenced in a study of T cells in localized non-small cell lung cancer (TCRdb year 2020). Libraries were prepared through the immunoSEQ multiplex PCR assay. TCRdb's version of the immuneACCESS table is confined to in-frame rearrangements and falls short of the full clone set. An unresolved V gene accounts for under half of the shortfall where checked; the remainder is of unknown origin. The sample contains about 36,000 clones, around nine tenths of them found a single time. Roughly 7.2% of the sample belongs to the ten largest clones. The sequenced sample was peripheral blood, obtained before any cancer treatment. The source is a woman aged 35-70 years with stage I lung adenocarcinoma.

The V gene is TRBV5-5, the J gene TRBJ1-1; TRBD1 agrees at 7 bases. The CDR3 spans 14 residues. V was pared by 4 bases and J by 4 bases, with 7 bases of the junction left unmatched. Germline V lookup: CDR1 SGHKS, CDR2 YYEKEE (reference sequence). The CDR3 region has the DNA TGTGCCAGCAGCCCGGAGACAGGGCGCACTGAAGCTTTCTTT. Translated: CASSPETGRTEAFF. The full variable domain, in which reference TRBV5-5 and TRBJ1-1 provide the parts outside the CDR3, is DAGVTQSPTHLIKTRGQQVTLRCSPISGHKSVSWYQQVLGQGPQFIFQYYEKEERGRGNFPDRFSARQFPNYSSELNVNALLLGDSALYLCASSPETGRTEAFFGQGTRLTVV.

The chain carries TRBV7-7 and TRBJ2-5, with D maybe TRBD1 (6 bases). In germline, CDR1 is SSHAT, CDR2 FNYEAQ (reference sequence). The CDR3 is 14 residues long. Trimming removed 5 bases from V and 5 bases from J, with 15 bases in between. The CDR3 loop is CASSGQGRGETQYF. Written as DNA, the CDR3 is TGTGCCAGCAGCGGTCAGGGGCGCGGGGAGACCCAGTACTTC.

This clone has just one count. This sequence joins TRBV7-2 and TRBJ1-2; D is possibly TRBD1 (5 bases). The CDR3 contains 13 residues. CDR1 is SGHTA and CDR2 is FQGNSA in the germline V gene. Trimming removed 1 base from V and 4 bases from J, with 7 bases in between. The CDR3 reads CASSLGQGYGYTF. For the CDR3, the DNA is TGTGCCAGCAGCTTAGGGCAGGGCTATGGCTACACCTTC.

V is TRBV5-5 and J is TRBJ2-7; TRBD1 matches at 8 bases. The germline V gene has CDR1 SGHKS and CDR2 YYEKEE (reference sequence). This CDR3 comprises 16 residues. V dropped 6 bases and J dropped 3; count of bases not matched to a gene: 14. CDR3 region: CASKAITGGFNYEQYF. In nucleotides, the CDR3 is TGTGCCAGCAAGGCCATTACAGGGGGTTTTAACTACGAGCAGTACTTC.

This clone has a single count. This chain uses TRBV19 with TRBJ1-4; D might be TRBD1 (5 bases). The V gene's germline CDR1 is LNHDA and CDR2 SQIVND (reference sequence). The CDR3 is 14 residues long. V was pared by 5 bases and J by 0 bases, with 7 bases between. CDR3 loop: CASSWGATNEKLFF. In DNA form, the CDR3 reads TGTGCCAGTAGTTGGGGGGCAACTAATGAAAAACTGTTTTTT.

The rearrangement joins TRBV5-4 to TRBJ2-1; 9 bases are a match to TRBD2. V lost 4 bases and J lost 7; bases outside the gene matches: 12. CDR1 and CDR2 (germline): SGHNT, YYREEE (reference sequence). There are 16 residues in the CDR3. CDR3 nucleotides: TGTGCCAGCAGCCTCGCTGCGGGGGGGGCGGGGAATGAGCAGTTCTTC. Translating gives CASSLAAGGAGNEQFF.

Here the CDR3 DNA reads TGCGCCAGCAGCCAAGGACTAGCGGGTCAACGGGGGGATGAGCAGTTCTTC. Translating it yields CASSQGLAGQRGDEQFF. V usage is TRBV4-3 and J usage is TRBJ2-1; 10 positions agree with TRBD2. The CDR3 loop spans 17 amino acids. Germline loops: CDR1 LGHNA, CDR2 YSLEER. Trimming cost V 1 base and J 8 bases; bases outside gene matches: 11.

This chain connects TRBV27 to TRBJ2-3; perhaps TRBD2 as D (5 bases). With 4 bases removed from V and 1 base from J, the gap between germline ends came to 6 bases. Germline CDR1 MNHEY, CDR2 SMNVEV (reference sequence). This CDR3 is built from 13 residues. The CDR3 DNA sequence: TGTGCCAGCAGTTCGCGGGGCACAGATACGCAGTATTTT. Translating gives CASSSRGTDTQYF.